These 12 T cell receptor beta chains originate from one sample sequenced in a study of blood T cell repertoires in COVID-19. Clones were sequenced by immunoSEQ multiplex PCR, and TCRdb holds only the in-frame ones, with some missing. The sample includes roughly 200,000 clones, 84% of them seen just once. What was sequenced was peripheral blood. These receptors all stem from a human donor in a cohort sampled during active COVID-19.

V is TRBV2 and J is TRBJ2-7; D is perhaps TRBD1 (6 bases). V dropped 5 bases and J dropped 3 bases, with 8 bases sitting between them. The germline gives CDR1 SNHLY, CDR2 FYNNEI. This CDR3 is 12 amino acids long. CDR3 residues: CASSLDSYEQYV. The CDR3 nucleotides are TGTGCCAGCAGTCTGGACAGCTACGAGCAGTACGTC.

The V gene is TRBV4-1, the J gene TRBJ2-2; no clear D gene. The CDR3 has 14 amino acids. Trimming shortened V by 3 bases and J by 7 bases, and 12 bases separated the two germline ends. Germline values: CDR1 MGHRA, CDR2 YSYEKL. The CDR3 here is CASSQEAHSGELFF. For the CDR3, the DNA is TGCGCCAGCAGCCAGGAAGCCCACAGCGGGGAGCTGTTTTTT.

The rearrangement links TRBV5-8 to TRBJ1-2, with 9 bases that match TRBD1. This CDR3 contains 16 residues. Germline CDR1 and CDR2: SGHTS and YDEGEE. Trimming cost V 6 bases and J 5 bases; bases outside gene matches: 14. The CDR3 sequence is CASIPGWGTGKYGYTF. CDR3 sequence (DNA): TGTGCCAGCATCCCCGGGTGGGGGACAGGGAAATATGGCTACACCTTC.

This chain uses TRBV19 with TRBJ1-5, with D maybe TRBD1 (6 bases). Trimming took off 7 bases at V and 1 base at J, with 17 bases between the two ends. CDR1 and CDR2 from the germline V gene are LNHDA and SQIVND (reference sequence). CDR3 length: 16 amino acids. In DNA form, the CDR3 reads TGTGCCAGTAACGCGCCACAGGGTTTGAGCAATCAGCCCCAGCATTTT. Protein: CASNAPQGLSNQPQHF.

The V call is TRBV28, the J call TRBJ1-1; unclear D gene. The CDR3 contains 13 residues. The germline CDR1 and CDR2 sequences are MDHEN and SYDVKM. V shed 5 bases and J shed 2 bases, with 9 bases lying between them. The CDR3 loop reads CASSMTPNTEAFF. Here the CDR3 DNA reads TGTGCCAGCAGTATGACACCCAACACTGAAGCTTTCTTT.

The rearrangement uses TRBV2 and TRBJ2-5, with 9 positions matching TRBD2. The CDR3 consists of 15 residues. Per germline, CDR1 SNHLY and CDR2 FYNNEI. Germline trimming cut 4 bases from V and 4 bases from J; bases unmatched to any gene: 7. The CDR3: CASSANGGRGETQYF. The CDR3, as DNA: TGTGCCAGCAGTGCGAATGGCGGGAGGGGAGAGACCCAGTACTTC. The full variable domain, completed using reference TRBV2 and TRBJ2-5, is EPEVTQTPSHQVTQMGQEVILRCVPISNHLYFYWYRQILGQKVEFLVSFYNNEISEKSEIFDDQFSVERPDGSNFTLKIRSTKLEDSAMYFCASSANGGRGETQYFGPGTRLLVL.

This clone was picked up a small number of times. The CDR3 sequence is CAWAGTGANSPLHF. CDR3 nucleotides: TGTGCCTGGGCGGGAACAGGCGCTAATTCACCCCTCCACTTT. The genes are TRBV30 and TRBJ1-6; D perhaps matches TRBD1 (5 bases). Per the germline V gene, CDR1 is GTSNPN and CDR2 is SVGIG (reference sequence). CDR3 length equals 14 residues. Trimming stripped 5 bases from V and 6 bases from J, with 14 bases between.

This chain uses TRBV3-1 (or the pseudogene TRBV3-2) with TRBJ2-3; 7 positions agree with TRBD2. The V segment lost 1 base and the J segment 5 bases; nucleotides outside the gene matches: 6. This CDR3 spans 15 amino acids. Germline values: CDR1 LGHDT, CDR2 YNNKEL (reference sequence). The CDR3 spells CASSQVGEGRDTQYF. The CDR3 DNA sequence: TGTGCCAGCAGCCAAGTCGGGGAGGGTAGAGATACGCAGTATTTT.

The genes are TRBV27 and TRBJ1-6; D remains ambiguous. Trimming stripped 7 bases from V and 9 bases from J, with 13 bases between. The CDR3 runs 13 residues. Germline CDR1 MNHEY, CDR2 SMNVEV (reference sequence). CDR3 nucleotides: TGTGCCAGCACCCCAGGCGACGGTTCACCCCTCCACTTT. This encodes CASTPGDGSPLHF.

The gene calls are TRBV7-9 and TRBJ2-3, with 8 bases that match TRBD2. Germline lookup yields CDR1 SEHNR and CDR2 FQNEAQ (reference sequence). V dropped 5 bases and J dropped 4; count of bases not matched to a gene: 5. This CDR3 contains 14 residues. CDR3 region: CASSPGGSADTQYF. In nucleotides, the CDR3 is TGTGCCAGCAGCCCGGGGGGGAGCGCAGATACGCAGTATTTT.

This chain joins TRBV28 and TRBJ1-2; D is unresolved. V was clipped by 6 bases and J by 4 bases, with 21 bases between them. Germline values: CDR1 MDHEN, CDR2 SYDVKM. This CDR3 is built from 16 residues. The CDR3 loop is CASSPLGAGKIYGYTF. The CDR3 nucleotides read TGTGCCAGCAGCCCCCTAGGAGCCGGTAAGATCTATGGCTACACCTTC.

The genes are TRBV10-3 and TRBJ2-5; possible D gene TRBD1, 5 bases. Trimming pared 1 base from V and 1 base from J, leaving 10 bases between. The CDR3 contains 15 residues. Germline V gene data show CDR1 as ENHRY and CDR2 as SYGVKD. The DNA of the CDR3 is TGTGCCATCAGTGAGTGGGGCCTCCCCCAAGAGACCCAGTACTTC. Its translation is CAISEWGLPQETQYF.